A single sample gave rise to the 5 T cell receptor beta chains below, sequenced in a study of T cell responses to AZD1222 COVID-19 vaccine. Some clones are missing from TCRdb's copy, which holds only in-frame ones; the method was immunoSEQ multiplex PCR. The data contain about 19,000 clones, roughly 81% of them singletons. This specimen was peripheral blood, taken 28 days after the second AZD1222 dose. These receptors were collected from an adult who received the AZD1222 COVID-19 vaccine.

The chain has TRBV19 and TRBJ2-3, with D unresolved. Trimming cost V 5 bases and J 0 bases, with 6 bases left between them. The CDR3 covers 13 residues. Germline CDR1 is LNHDA and CDR2 is SQIVND (reference sequence). CDR3 loop: CASSLGSTDTQYF. DNA of the CDR3: TGTGCCAGTAGTCTCGGTAGCACAGATACGCAGTATTTT.

V usage is TRBV6-1 and J usage is TRBJ1-3; possible D gene TRBD1, 6 bases. Germline values: CDR1 MNHNS, CDR2 SASEGT. Trimming shortened V by 4 bases and J by 0 bases, and 16 bases separated the two germline ends. The CDR3 runs to 17 residues. This CDR3 reads CASSARAGASSGNTIYF. The DNA of the CDR3 is TGTGCCAGCAGTGCCCGAGCGGGGGCAAGCTCTGGAAACACCATATATTTT.

This clone occurred a few times. V gene TRBV4-3 combines with J gene TRBJ2-2; TRBD2 might be the D (5 bases). Trimming cost V 3 bases and J 4 bases, with 15 bases left between them. The CDR3 runs 16 residues. Germline lookup yields CDR1 LGHNA and CDR2 YSLEER. In DNA, the CDR3 is TGCGCCAGCAGCCACGGGGTCGGAGTTGGCACCGGGGAGCTGTTTTTT. Translated: CASSHGVGVGTGELFF.

The V and J genes are TRBV6-5 and TRBJ1-6, with a weak D call TRBD1 (5 bases). This CDR3 has 14 residues. V lost 4 bases, J lost 7 bases, and 11 bases lay in between. In germline, CDR1 is MNHEY, CDR2 SVGAGI. CDR3 region: CASSSPQGNSPLHF. CDR3 bases: TGTGCCAGCAGTTCACCTCAGGGAAATTCACCCCTCCACTTT.

V is TRBV30 and J is TRBJ1-1; weak D call: TRBD1 (6 bases). CDR1 GTSNPN and CDR2 SVGIG come from the germline V gene (reference sequence). The germline V and J ends were trimmed by 2 bases and 1 base, with 8 bases remaining between them. This CDR3 has 13 residues. The CDR3: CAWSKTGNTEAFF. In DNA form, the CDR3 reads TGTGCCTGGAGTAAGACAGGGAACACTGAAGCTTTCTTT. The full variable domain, with the rest looked up from reference TRBV30 and TRBJ1-1, is SQTIHQWPATLVQPVGSPLSLECTVEGTSNPNLYWYRQAAGRGLQLLFYSVGIGQISSEVPQNLSASRPQDRQFILSSKKLLLSDSGFYLCAWSKTGNTEAFFGQGTRLTVV.